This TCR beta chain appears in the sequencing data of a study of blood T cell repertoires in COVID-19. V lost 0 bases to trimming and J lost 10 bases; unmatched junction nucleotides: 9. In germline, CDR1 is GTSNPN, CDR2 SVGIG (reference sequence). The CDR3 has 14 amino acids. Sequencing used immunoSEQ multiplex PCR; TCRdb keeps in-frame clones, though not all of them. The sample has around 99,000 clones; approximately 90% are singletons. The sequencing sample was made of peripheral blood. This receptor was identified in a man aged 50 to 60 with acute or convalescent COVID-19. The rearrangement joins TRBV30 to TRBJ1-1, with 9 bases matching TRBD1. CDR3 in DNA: TGTGCCTGGAGTGTAGGGACAGGGCGCTCAGGAGCTTTCTTT. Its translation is CAWSVGTGRSGAFF.